A selection of T cell receptor beta chains follows, all from one sample in a study of CD8+ T cells in alopecia areata. Sequencing used immunoSEQ multiplex PCR; TCRdb keeps in-frame clones, though not all of them. The data show tens of thousands of clones, about three fifths seen once. The material was CD8+ T cells sorted from blood, obtained at week 0. The receptors derive from a human donor with alopecia areata. Each CDR3 is given with its conserved first and last residue. Fields, in order: D gene, V gene, J gene, clone size, CDR3 DNA, CDR3 protein. D genes are given only for firm matches. Not all rows give a size; the values are once, few, many and, for expanded clones, a class.

d_call: TRBD2; v_call: TRBV14; j_call: TRBJ2-1; clone_size: NA; cdr3_nt: TGTGCCAGCAGCCAAGGCCCCATTAGCGGGAGTGTCTCCTACAATGAGCAGTTCTTC; cdr3_aa: CASSQGPISGSVSYNEQFF
d_call: NA; v_call: TRBV27; j_call: TRBJ2-2; clone_size: NA; cdr3_nt: TGTGCCAGCAGTTTATCGAGGGGCACCGGGGAGCTGTTTTTT; cdr3_aa: CASSLSRGTGELFF
d_call: NA; v_call: TRBV4-2; j_call: TRBJ1-1; clone_size: few; cdr3_nt: TGTGCCAGCAGCCAACTAATGAACACTGAAGCTTTCTTT; cdr3_aa: CASSQLMNTEAFF
d_call: NA; v_call: TRBV7-2; j_call: TRBJ2-3; clone_size: NA; cdr3_nt: TGTGCCAGCAGCTTGGAAAGGTCGATTGATACGCAGTATTTT; cdr3_aa: CASSLERSIDTQYF
d_call: TRBD2; v_call: TRBV5-1; j_call: TRBJ2-5; clone_size: NA; cdr3_nt: TGCGCCAGCAGCTTCCTAACTAGCGGTGGGGAGACCCAGTACTTC; cdr3_aa: CASSFLTSGGETQYF
d_call: NA; v_call: TRBV6-5; j_call: TRBJ1-2; clone_size: few; cdr3_nt: TGTGCCAGCAGTTACTCGGAGGGTATCCGTTATGGCTACACCTTC; cdr3_aa: CASSYSEGIRYGYTF
d_call: NA; v_call: TRBV7-9; j_call: TRBJ2-4; clone_size: NA; cdr3_nt: TGTGCCAGCAGCTTAGCCAGGGAAAACATTCAGTACTTC; cdr3_aa: CASSLARENIQYF
d_call: NA; v_call: TRBV7-2; j_call: TRBJ2-3; clone_size: NA; cdr3_nt: TGTGCCAGCAGCTTAGCCGGCCAGGCAGATACGCAGTATTTT; cdr3_aa: CASSLAGQADTQYF
d_call: NA; v_call: TRBV5-1; j_call: TRBJ2-5; clone_size: NA; cdr3_nt: TGCGCCAGCAGCTTTCGTCGGTACCAAGAGACCCAGTACTTC; cdr3_aa: CASSFRRYQETQYF
d_call: NA; v_call: TRBV9; j_call: TRBJ2-4; clone_size: NA; cdr3_nt: TGTGCCAGCAGCGTAGAATCCCGTGGCAAGAAAAACATTCAGTACTTC; cdr3_aa: CASSVESRGKKNIQYF
d_call: TRBD1; v_call: TRBV7-9; j_call: TRBJ1-4; clone_size: few; cdr3_nt: TGTGCCAGCAGCCTACGGACAGGGGTAGACGAAAAACTGTTTTTT; cdr3_aa: CASSLRTGVDEKLFF
d_call: NA; v_call: TRBV29-1; j_call: TRBJ2-2; clone_size: few; cdr3_nt: TGCAGCGTCGAAGTCGACTTGAACACCGGGGAGCTGTTTTTT; cdr3_aa: CSVEVDLNTGELFF
d_call: TRBD1; v_call: TRBV27; j_call: TRBJ1-1; clone_size: once; cdr3_nt: TGTGCCAGCAGTCCGCCCGGGACAGGGACCACTGAAGCTTTCTTT; cdr3_aa: CASSPPGTGTTEAFF
d_call: NA; v_call: TRBV4-2; j_call: TRBJ2-3; clone_size: NA; cdr3_nt: TGTGCCAGCAGCCGGTTCGGGGCGGTAAGCACAGATACGCAGTATTTT; cdr3_aa: CASSRFGAVSTDTQYF
d_call: NA; v_call: TRBV6-5; j_call: TRBJ2-2; clone_size: NA; cdr3_nt: TGTGCCAGCAGAACAGGGTACACCGGGGAGCTGTTTTTT; cdr3_aa: CASRTGYTGELFF
d_call: NA; v_call: TRBV5-1; j_call: TRBJ2-7; clone_size: NA; cdr3_nt: TGCGCCAGCAGCTTGGCTTCCGGGGCGAAGCACTTC; cdr3_aa: CASSLASGAKHF
d_call: NA; v_call: TRBV4-1; j_call: TRBJ2-5; clone_size: NA; cdr3_nt: TGCGCCAGCAGCCAATTACAGGGAATGGTTGTAACGGAGACCCAGTACTTC; cdr3_aa: CASSQLQGMVVTETQYF
d_call: TRBD2; v_call: TRBV27; j_call: TRBJ2-7; clone_size: NA; cdr3_nt: TGTGCCAGCAGGGTTCTGGGCGGGAGGGCCTTGGAGTACTTC; cdr3_aa: CASRVLGGRALEYF
d_call: NA; v_call: TRBV28; j_call: TRBJ1-1; clone_size: NA; cdr3_nt: TGTGCCAGCACGCCGATAGGCGCGAACACTGAAGCTTTCTTT; cdr3_aa: CASTPIGANTEAFF
d_call: TRBD1; v_call: TRBV19; j_call: TRBJ2-1; clone_size: NA; cdr3_nt: TGTGCCAGTAGTATTCCGGGACAGTACTACAATGAGCAGTTCTTC; cdr3_aa: CASSIPGQYYNEQFF
d_call: NA; v_call: TRBV7-9; j_call: TRBJ1-2; clone_size: NA; cdr3_nt: TGTGCCAGCAGCTCCACGGGGGACATAAACTATGGCTACACCTTC; cdr3_aa: CASSSTGDINYGYTF
d_call: NA; v_call: TRBV6-6; j_call: TRBJ1-5; clone_size: NA; cdr3_nt: TGTGCCAGCAGCGTGACGGGGGTCGGACAGCCCCAGCATTTT; cdr3_aa: CASSVTGVGQPQHF
d_call: NA; v_call: TRBV6-5; j_call: TRBJ1-5; clone_size: NA; cdr3_nt: TGTGCCAGCAGTCAAGGACCCATTAGCAATCAGCCCCAGCATTTT; cdr3_aa: CASSQGPISNQPQHF
d_call: NA; v_call: TRBV29-1; j_call: TRBJ2-1; clone_size: few; cdr3_nt: TGCAGCGTTGAATCAGACTGGAGTACCTACAATGAGCAGTTCTTC; cdr3_aa: CSVESDWSTYNEQFF